The 32 T cell receptor beta chains listed next were all sequenced from one sample in a study of CD8+CD57+ T cells in acquired aplastic anemia. Using genomic DNA as the template, TCR beta VDJ and CDR3 profiling was carried out. TCRdb passed the reads through MiXCR, listing each CDR3 protein once. The sample has about 130,000 distinct CDR3 sequences, around 48% seen once. Sequences were obtained from sorted CD4+, CD8+, or CD8+CD57+ T cells (not recorded which) from PBMCs. The receptors stem from a human donor in good health, serving as a control.

This chain links TRBV10-3 with TRBJ2-7; perhaps TRBD2 as D (6 bases). Between the trimmed V and J ends, which lost 3 bases and 4 bases, there was a span of 16 bases. CDR3 length equals 15 residues. Germline CDR1 reads ENHRY; CDR2 reads SYGVKD. Here the CDR3 reads CAISDRDSGSYEQYF. CDR3 in DNA: TGTGCCATCAGTGATAGGGACTCAGGCTCGTACGAGCAGTACTTC.

This clonotype was seen at least ten times. The genes are TRBV5-1 and TRBJ2-7, with 14 bases lining up with TRBD2. The J segment lost 6 bases and the V segment lost 4 bases, leaving 3 bases of the junction unmatched. The germline V gene encodes CDR1 SGHRS and CDR2 YFSETQ. There are 14 residues in the CDR3. The CDR3 here is CASSAGLAGGEQYF. The CDR3 coding sequence is TGCGCCAGCAGCGCTGGACTAGCGGGGGGCGAGCAGTACTTC.

The chain carries TRBV15 and TRBJ1-5, with 8 bases that match TRBD1. The CDR3 consists of 18 residues. V trimming: 4 bases; J trimming: 0 bases; junction bases outside the gene matches: 11. CDR1 is LNHNV and CDR2 is YYDKDF in the germline V gene (reference sequence). The DNA of the CDR3 is TGTGCCACCAGCACCGACAGGGGTAGAGGGAGTAGCAATCAGCCCCAGCATTTT. Translating gives CATSTDRGRGSSNQPQHF.

This clonotype was seen at least ten times. The chain recombines TRBV5-4 with TRBJ2-1; 11 nucleotides line up with TRBD2. Per germline, CDR1 SGHNT and CDR2 YYREEE (reference sequence). This CDR3 has 16 residues. The V and J ends lost 0 bases and 6 bases, in that order; junction bases with no gene match: 5. DNA for the CDR3: TGTGCCAGCAGCTTGGGCGCTAGCGGGGGGATCAATGAGCAGTTCTTC. As protein: CASSLGASGGINEQFF.

This rearrangement joins TRBV19 to TRBJ1-2, with D tentatively TRBD1 (5 bases). The ends were cut back, 3 bases at V and 8 bases at J, with 13 bases in the middle. The germline CDR1 and CDR2 sequences are LNHDA and SQIVND (reference sequence). The CDR3 sequence is 13 residues long. For the CDR3, the DNA is TGTGCCAGTAGTATTAAGGGGTATTGCGGCTACACCTTC. The encoded protein is CASSIKGYCGYTF.

Of note for this clonotype: Because the CDR3 is missing its conserved closing phenylalanine or tryptophan, this is likely a read error. The chain couples TRBV11-2 to TRBJ2-3; D may be TRBD2 (5 bases). Germline V gives CDR1 SGHAT, CDR2 FQNNGV. This CDR3 comprises 15 residues. The V end lost 5 bases, the J end lost 3 bases, and 15 bases lay between the germline ends. CDR3 bases: TGTGCCAGCAGCCAGGACTCGAGACGTACAGATACGCAGTATCTT. Amino acids: CASSQDSRRTDTQYL.

The chain joins TRBV15 to TRBJ2-1; D unresolved. V lost 0 bases, J lost 9 bases, and 6 bases lay in between. CDR1 and CDR2 (germline): LNHNV, YYDKDF (reference sequence). The CDR3 is 12 amino acids. CDR3: CATSRDGGEQFF. The CDR3 coding sequence is TGTGCCACCAGCAGAGATGGCGGTGAGCAGTTCTTC.

This clonotype occurred a few times. The J gene is TRBJ2-1, the V gene TRBV7-6, with TRBD1 as a possible D gene (6 bases). The CDR3 consists of 13 residues. CDR1 is SGHVS and CDR2 is FNYEAQ in the germline V gene. Trimming removed 5 bases at V and 5 bases at J, with 10 bases between. CDR3 sequence (DNA): TGTGCCAGCAGCCGCGGACAGAACAATGAGCAGTTCTTC. Encoded protein: CASSRGQNNEQFF.

The genes are TRBV10-3 and TRBJ1-5, with D possibly TRBD1 on 5 matching bases. V gave up 0 bases and J gave up 7 bases, with 13 bases separating them. Germline V CDR1 and CDR2: ENHRY, SYGVKD. The CDR3 extends over 15 amino acids. CDR3 sequence (DNA): TGTGCCATCAGTGAGTCGATCGGGGCAGGACAGCCCCAGCATTTT. Amino acid sequence: CAISESIGAGQPQHF.

This clonotype was counted only a few times. The rearrangement uses TRBV15 and TRBJ1-1; D unresolved. The V gene's germline CDR1 is LNHNV and CDR2 YYDKDF (reference sequence). Trimming removed 2 bases at V and 1 base at J, with 11 bases between. This CDR3 has 15 residues. Here the CDR3 reads CATSRSGRANTEAFF. CDR3 DNA sequence: TGTGCCACCAGCAGATCCGGACGGGCGAACACTGAAGCTTTCTTT.

V gene TRBV2 combines with J gene TRBJ2-5; D is possibly TRBD2 (6 bases). V was cut by 6 bases and J by 2 bases, with 16 bases left in between. The length of the CDR3 is 15 residues. Germline values: CDR1 SNHLY, CDR2 FYNNEI. The CDR3 DNA reads as TGTGCCAGCAGGGCCCTTAGCGGAAATCAAGAGACCCAGTACTTC. As protein: CASRALSGNQETQYF.

The CDR3 reads CASSHRGTGTEQYV. In DNA, the CDR3 is TGTGCCAGCAGCCACCGGGGGACTGGGACGGAGCAGTACGTC. The rearrangement joins TRBV7-3 to TRBJ2-7, with D possibly matching TRBD2 (6 bases). Germline CDR1 and CDR2: SGHTA and FQGTGA. V was trimmed by 5 bases and J by 7 bases, leaving 18 bases between them. The CDR3 runs 14 residues.

This clonotype is classed as medium-sized. The J gene is TRBJ2-1, the V gene TRBV10-3; D is ambiguous. Trimming shortened V by 3 bases and J by 8 bases, and 11 bases separated the two germline ends. CDR1 is ENHRY and CDR2 is SYGVKD in the germline V gene. The CDR3 length is 13 residues. In DNA, the CDR3 is TGTGCCATCAGTGATAAGGGCCTACATGAGCAGTTCTTC. The encoded protein is CAISDKGLHEQFF.

V usage is TRBV10-3 and J usage is TRBJ2-7, with 7 bases matching TRBD1. The ends lost 6 bases at V and 2 bases at J; junction bases unmatched: 4. CDR3 length equals 13 residues. Germline CDR1 and CDR2: ENHRY and SYGVKD. The CDR3, as DNA: TGTGCCATCAGCCGGGACAGCGCCTACGAGCAGTACTTC. As protein: CAISRDSAYEQYF.

Only one count was recorded for this clonotype. This chain connects TRBV10-1 to TRBJ2-7, with D perhaps matching TRBD2 (6 bases). Germline V gene data show CDR1 as WNHNN and CDR2 as SYGVQD (reference sequence). The V end was cut by 3 bases, the J end by 3 bases, with 9 bases between. This CDR3 is 13 amino acids long. CDR3 amino acids: CASSETGVYEQYF. Written as DNA, the CDR3 is TGCGCCAGCAGTGAAACGGGAGTCTACGAGCAGTACTTC.

This clonotype turned up a few times. V is TRBV11-2 and J is TRBJ2-1, with 11 bases that match TRBD2. The J call could be wrong; TRBJ2-7 is a better fit for the DNA end. The CDR3 loop spans 17 amino acids. Looked up from germline, CDR1 is SGHAT and CDR2 is FQNNGV. The CDR3: CASSLGLAGTLPYEQYF. The DNA of the CDR3 is TGTGCCAGCAGCTTAGGACTAGCGGGGACGCTTCCCTACGAGCAGTACTTC.

In its sample, this clonotype was seen once. V and J are TRBV7-6 and TRBJ2-7; 10 positions match TRBD1. The CDR3 loop spans 15 amino acids. The ends lost 1 base at V and 6 bases at J; junction bases unmatched: 6. Germline CDR1 reads SGHVS; CDR2 reads FNYEAQ. The CDR3 DNA follows: TGTGCCAGCAGCTTAGGGGACCGACAGGGGGCCGAGCAGTACTTC. Its protein is CASSLGDRQGAEQYF.

This clonotype was picked up many times. The genes are TRBV6-5 and TRBJ1-1; the D gene is possibly TRBD1 (6 bases). This CDR3 region has 15 residues. Germline loops: CDR1 MNHEY, CDR2 SVGAGI. V lost 2 bases and J lost 2, with 12 bases in between. This CDR3 is CASSYAGGLNTEAFF. CDR3 DNA: TGTGCCAGCAGTTACGCCGGGGGCCTTAACACTGAAGCTTTCTTT.

The rearrangement uses TRBV25-1 and TRBJ1-6; D might be TRBD1 (6 bases). V was pared by 2 bases and J by 10 bases, with 15 bases between. The CDR3 runs 15 residues. Germline-derived CDR1 and CDR2 are MGHDK and SYGVNS. The CDR3, as DNA: TGTGCCAGCAGTGAACTTTTCCCAGGGGTGTCACCCCTCCACTTT. Translation: CASSELFPGVSPLHF.

This clonotype was found many times. The chain is built from TRBV7-9 and TRBJ1-1; D not certain. V lost 4 bases to trimming and J lost 7 bases, with 10 bases between them. From germline, CDR1 is SEHNR and CDR2 FQNEAQ (reference sequence). The CDR3 is 12 amino acids. The CDR3 loop reads CASSSSTSEAFF. As DNA, the CDR3 is TGTGCCAGCAGCTCCTCGACAAGTGAAGCTTTCTTT.

In its sample, this clonotype was seen a few times. The V and J genes are TRBV25-1 and TRBJ1-1, with TRBD1 identical over 9 bases. Germline V gene lookup returns CDR1 MGHDK and CDR2 SYGVNS. There are 13 residues in the CDR3. V lost 4 bases to trimming and J lost 6 bases; unmatched junction nucleotides: 3. The CDR3 nucleotides are TGTGCCAGCAGTGCACAGGGGGCCTCTGAAGCTTTCTTT. Translating it yields CASSAQGASEAFF.

This clonotype was picked up many times. The chain joins TRBV11-2 to TRBJ2-1, with 16 bases matching TRBD2. V shed 5 bases, J shed 1 base, and the junction held 2 bases outside the gene matches. CDR1 is SGHAT, CDR2 FQNNGV, per germline. CDR3 length: 17 amino acids. Written as DNA, the CDR3 is TGTGCCAGCAGCGGGACTAGCGGGGGGGGATCCTACAATGAGCAGTTCTTC. It yields the protein CASSGTSGGGSYNEQFF.

This chain joins TRBV7-9 and TRBJ1-6; 7 nucleotides align to TRBD1. The junction had 11 bases not matched to a gene; V was cut back by 5 bases and J by 10 bases. Looked up from germline, CDR1 is SEHNR and CDR2 is FQNEAQ (reference sequence). The CDR3 runs to 15 residues. The CDR3 DNA sequence: TGTGCCAGCAGCGCTGGACAGGCGGGGGGGTCACCCCTCCACTTT. This gives the protein CASSAGQAGGSPLHF.

The chain has TRBV9 and TRBJ1-2, with 8 bases fitting TRBD1. J gave up 2 bases and V 5 bases, and 8 bases lay outside the gene matches. The CDR3 runs 15 residues. Germline V gene sequence: CDR1 SGDLS, CDR2 YYNGEE. DNA for the CDR3: TGTGCCAGCAGTTCTCGCGGACAGGGCAACTATGGCTACACCTTC. Translation gives CASSSRGQGNYGYTF.

The sample holds many counts of this clonotype. This chain joins TRBV5-1 and TRBJ2-1, with D uncertain. This CDR3 contains 13 residues. V gave up 0 bases and J gave up 5 bases, with 6 bases separating them. CDR1 is SGHRS and CDR2 is YFSETQ in the germline V gene. The CDR3 loop reads CASSLGGDNEQFF. The CDR3, as DNA: TGCGCCAGCAGCTTGGGTGGGGACAATGAGCAGTTCTTC.

The V gene is TRBV19, the J gene TRBJ1-5, with 12 bases lining up with TRBD1. Looked up from germline, CDR1 is LNHDA and CDR2 is SQIVND (reference sequence). V lost 4 bases to trimming and J lost 5 bases; unmatched junction nucleotides: 6. This CDR3 comprises 16 residues. The CDR3 DNA reads as TGTGCCAGTAGTAACCGGGACAGGGGGCTAGATCAGCCCCAGCATTTT. Translation: CASSNRDRGLDQPQHF.

This clonotype was picked up many times. The chain is built from TRBV19 and TRBJ1-5, with a possible D match to TRBD1 (6 bases). The CDR3 totals 16 residues. The germline V gene has CDR1 LNHDA and CDR2 SQIVND (reference sequence). Trimming took 6 bases from V and 2 from J, leaving 17 bases between them. CDR3 DNA sequence: TGTGCCAGTAGGGTGGGCAGGGGATCGGGCAATCAGCCCCAGCATTTT. It specifies CASRVGRGSGNQPQHF.

V is TRBV29-1 and J is TRBJ1-2; the match to TRBD1 covers 7 bases. This CDR3 has 13 amino acids. Germline V gene sequence: CDR1 SQVTM, CDR2 ANQGSEA. V was clipped by 4 bases and J by 4 bases; unmatched bases: 6. CDR3 residues: CSVVRDSTYGYTF. CDR3 sequence (DNA): TGCAGCGTTGTCCGGGACAGCACCTATGGCTACACCTTC.

This chain connects TRBV10-3 to TRBJ2-1; 8 bases match TRBD1. The CDR3 totals 15 residues. Germline loops: CDR1 ENHRY, CDR2 SYGVKD. V lost 5 bases to trimming and J lost 6 bases; unmatched junction nucleotides: 9. CDR3 DNA sequence: TGTGCCATCAGTCCCCAGGGGGCAAGATCCAATGAGCAGTTCTTC. It codes for CAISPQGARSNEQFF.

The rearrangement links TRBV7-9 to TRBJ2-7; D perhaps matches TRBD1 (6 bases). This CDR3 spans 15 amino acids. The V end lost 5 bases, the J end lost 0 bases, and 14 bases lay between the germline ends. The germline gives CDR1 SEHNR, CDR2 FQNEAQ (reference sequence). This CDR3 reads CASSISQGYSYEQYF. DNA of the CDR3: TGTGCCAGCAGCATCTCACAGGGCTACTCCTACGAGCAGTACTTC.

For the CDR3, the DNA is TGTGCCACCATCCGGGCAGTTGAAGCTTTCTTT. Translated, it gives CATIRAVEAFF. The V gene is TRBV24-1, the J gene TRBJ1-1; D unresolved. Trimming cost V 8 bases and J 7 bases, with 10 bases left between them. The germline CDR1 and CDR2 sequences are KGHDR and SFDVKD. CDR3 size: 11 residues.

This clonotype was seen ten or more times. The chain links TRBV5-1 to TRBJ2-7, with a tentative D call TRBD1 (6 bases). CDR1 is SGHRS and CDR2 is YFSETQ in the germline V gene. This CDR3 spans 16 amino acids. V was pared by 1 base and J by 3 bases, with 17 bases between. The CDR3 DNA reads TGCGCCAGCAGCTTGAGACAGGACACGGTATTCTACGAGCAGTACTTC. As protein: CASSLRQDTVFYEQYF. The variable domain in full, with the rest retrieved from reference TRBV5-1 and TRBJ2-7, is KAGVTQTPRYLIKTRGQQVTLSCSPISGHRSVSWYQQTPGQGLQFLFEYFSETQRNKGNFPGRFSGRQFSNSRSEMNVSTLELGDSALYLCASSLRQDTVFYEQYFGPGTRLTVT.